The clone carrying this T cell receptor beta chain has just one count. Its antigen is as yet unknown. The sample comes from a study of cytomegalovirus exposure and HLA in healthy donors. The primer mix had 60 Vbeta and 13 Jbeta primers. Libraries were prepared by immunoSEQ multiplex PCR; TCRdb keeps only in-frame clonotypes and omits some of them. Here the sample spans 150,000 to 200,000 clones, about 79% being singletons. Notes on the study in general: In a later analysis, productive TCRs from donors in an Asian-associated ancestry cluster reportedly carried fewer N-insertions than the cohort mean.

This TCR came from a woman in her forties or fifties in good health and CMV-seronegative. Sequencing used PBMCs.

In nucleotides, the CDR3 is TGTGCCAGCAGTGTATTGCGGATGAACACCGGGGAGCTGTTTTTT. Encoded protein: CASSVLRMNTGELFF. The chain is built from TRBV6-1 and TRBJ2-2; D unresolved. CDR3 length equals 15 residues. Trimming removed 4 bases at V and 1 base at J, with 10 bases between. Germline CDR1 and CDR2: MNHNS and SASEGT.